A single sample is the source of the 30 T cell receptor beta chains below, sequenced in a study of beta chain features in type 1 diabetes. Study results and caveats: In all four CD4+ subsets, TCRB CDR3 length was significantly, moderately reduced in type 1 diabetes.

The whole isolated RNA underwent reverse transcription, so sequencing captured expressed TCRB transcripts. Only in-frame clones appear in the TCRdb table, and some are missing; sequencing was by immunoSEQ multiplex PCR. The table shows over 650,000 clones, with more than 12% occurring only once. Their specific antigens are unknown. What was sequenced was naive CD4+ T cells from blood. These receptors were obtained from a man between 18 and 35 years old with type 1 diabetes.

This clone was found a few times. The chain combines TRBV7-2 with TRBJ2-5; TRBD2 agrees at 7 bases. The germline gives CDR1 SGHTA, CDR2 FQGNSA. V lost 4 bases and J lost 14; bases outside the gene matches: 13. The CDR3 covers 13 residues. Here the CDR3 DNA reads TGTGCCAGCAGCTCACCAGCGACTAGCCTCCCCTACTTC. Its protein product is CASSSPATSLPYF.

This rearrangement joins TRBV7-6 to TRBJ1-1; a possible D gene is TRBD1 (5 bases). The CDR3 loop spans 15 amino acids. V lost 5 bases and J lost 1, with 14 bases in between. Germline CDR1 SGHVS, CDR2 FNYEAQ. CDR3 sequence reads: CASSPPEGRNTEAFF. DNA of the CDR3: TGTGCCAGCAGCCCGCCGGAGGGGAGGAACACTGAAGCTTTCTTT.

Here the CDR3 reads CSVERRENYTF. The CDR3 bases are TGCAGCGTTGAACGTCGGGAAAACTACACCTTC. The chain joins TRBV29-1 to TRBJ1-2, with unresolved D. The germline V gene encodes CDR1 SQVTM and CDR2 ANQGSEA. This CDR3 has 11 amino acids. Trimming removed 2 bases at V and 10 bases at J, with 11 bases between.

The chain combines TRBV7-9 with TRBJ2-7; D uncertain. Germline loops: CDR1 SEHNR, CDR2 FQNEAQ (reference sequence). The CDR3 has 13 amino acids. Trimming took 8 bases from V and 0 from J, leaving 11 bases between them. CDR3 loop: CASQKATSYEQYF. CDR3 nucleotides: TGTGCCAGCCAAAAGGCCACCTCCTACGAGCAGTACTTC.

This clone appeared a few times. The rearrangement uses TRBV30 and TRBJ1-1; 8 positions agree with TRBD1. This CDR3 is built from 15 residues. The V and J ends lost 2 bases and 10 bases, in that order; junction bases with no gene match: 15. Germline V gene sequence: CDR1 GTSNPN, CDR2 SVGIG (reference sequence). The CDR3 region has the DNA TGTGCCTGGAGTACTCCCCGCTCAGGGGGCGGGGTAGCTTTCTTT. This translates into CAWSTPRSGGGVAFF.

V gene TRBV30 combines with J gene TRBJ1-5; tentative D call: TRBD1 (6 bases). The V gene lost 2 bases and the J gene lost 7 bases, with 12 bases spanning the gap. The length of the CDR3 is 13 residues. The germline gives CDR1 GTSNPN, CDR2 SVGIG (reference sequence). CDR3: CAWSPQGWQPQHF. The CDR3 DNA follows: TGTGCCTGGAGTCCACAGGGTTGGCAGCCCCAGCATTTT.

This clone turned up a few times. This rearrangement joins TRBV4-2 to TRBJ2-7; D might be TRBD1 or TRBD2, each matching 6 bases. Germline CDR1 reads LGHNA; CDR2 reads YNFKEQ. The length of the CDR3 is 15 residues. Trimming took off 5 bases at V and 6 bases at J, with 20 bases between the two ends. CDR3 protein: CASSSQGVRRGEQYF. In DNA form, the CDR3 reads TGTGCCAGCAGCTCACAGGGCGTTCGGAGGGGCGAGCAGTACTTC.

The chain joins TRBV4-2 to TRBJ2-5, with a possible D match to TRBD1 (5 bases). This CDR3 has 16 residues. Germline assignment: CDR1 LGHNA and CDR2 YNFKEQ. Trimming shortened V by 5 bases and J by 2 bases, and 18 bases separated the two germline ends. Here the CDR3 DNA reads TGTGCCAGCAGCACCCCGAATAGGGGAACACAAGAGACCCAGTACTTC. Its translation: CASSTPNRGTQETQYF.

This clone occurred a few times. V usage is TRBV29-1 and J usage is TRBJ2-5, with a weak D call TRBD2 (7 bases). Germline CDR1 and CDR2: SQVTM and ANQGSEA. CDR3 length: 19 amino acids. The V and J ends lost 7 bases and 4 bases respectively, with 34 bases between them. The CDR3 DNA reads TGCAGCGCTGGGGGACGGGGGGCCCGTTTGGCGCCGCTCGGAGAGACCCAGTACTTC. It is translated as CSAGGRGARLAPLGETQYF.

V gene TRBV30 combines with J gene TRBJ2-3; perhaps D is TRBD1 or TRBD2 (6 bases each). V was shortened by 0 bases and J by 8 bases, with 15 bases between the two germline ends. The CDR3 sequence is 14 residues long. The germline V gene encodes CDR1 GTSNPN and CDR2 SVGIG (reference sequence). CDR3 in amino acids: CAWSVQSEGVTQYF. CDR3 in DNA: TGTGCCTGGAGTGTCCAGTCGGAGGGGGTTACGCAGTATTTT.

This clone was counted between two and nine times. The chain combines TRBV9 with TRBJ1-4; D not resolved. Trimming shortened V by 0 bases and J by 8 bases, and 11 bases separated the two germline ends. Germline values: CDR1 SGDLS, CDR2 YYNGEE. CDR3 size: 14 residues. In DNA form, the CDR3 reads TGTGCCAGCAGCGTAGGAACTACCGAGGAAAAACTGTTTTTT. Encoded protein: CASSVGTTEEKLFF.

This clone has more than one count but fewer than ten. The chain joins TRBV28 to TRBJ2-4; a possible D gene is TRBD2 (5 bases). The CDR3 length is 15 residues. Deletions cut 7 bases from V and 0 bases from J, with 13 bases between. Germline assignment: CDR1 MDHEN and CDR2 SYDVKM. Written as DNA, the CDR3 is TGTGCCAGCATTCAAACCGGACTAGCCAAAAACATTCAGTACTTC. This translates into CASIQTGLAKNIQYF.

The gene calls are TRBV4-3 and TRBJ1-5; no clear D. There are 15 residues in the CDR3. The germline CDR1 and CDR2 sequences are LGHNA and YSLEER. With 0 bases removed from V and 5 bases from J, the gap between germline ends came to 11 bases. CDR3 bases: TGCGCCAGCAGCCAAGACGTATCAAGGGATCAGCCCCAGCATTTT. Its protein is CASSQDVSRDQPQHF.

This clone was detected a few times. The rearrangement links TRBV30 to TRBJ1-2; D uncertain. Germline V gene data show CDR1 as GTSNPN and CDR2 as SVGIG (reference sequence). The germline V and J ends were trimmed by 0 bases and 4 bases, with 9 bases remaining between them. The CDR3 extends over 13 amino acids. CDR3 residues: CAWSVGDLYGYTF. DNA for the CDR3: TGTGCCTGGAGTGTTGGGGATCTCTATGGCTACACCTTC.

The gene calls are TRBV10-1 and TRBJ2-1; TRBD2 matches at 13 bases. Per the germline V gene, CDR1 is WNHNN and CDR2 is SYGVQD (reference sequence). This CDR3 comprises 18 residues. The junction had 5 bases not matched to a gene; V was cut back by 3 bases and J by 0 bases. CDR3 nucleotide sequence: TGCGCCAGCAGTGATGGACTAGCGGGAGCCCCCTCCTACAATGAGCAGTTCTTC. This translates into CASSDGLAGAPSYNEQFF.

For the CDR3, the DNA is TGTGCCAGCAGCTTATTTCAGGCAACAGATACGCAGTATTTT. Its translation: CASSLFQATDTQYF. J is TRBJ2-3 and V is TRBV5-6; D gene unclear. Trimming shortened V by 2 bases and J by 3 bases, and 10 bases separated the two germline ends. This CDR3 is 14 amino acids long. Germline values: CDR1 SGHDT, CDR2 YYEEEE.

The chain joins TRBV5-4 to TRBJ2-5; 11 positions match TRBD2. The CDR3 covers 16 residues. Trimming at V came to 0 bases and at J to 5 bases, leaving 6 bases not matched to a gene. The germline gives CDR1 SGHNT, CDR2 YYREEE (reference sequence). CDR3 in amino acids: CASSLAMTSGVETQYF. CDR3 in DNA: TGTGCCAGCAGCTTGGCCATGACTAGCGGGGTGGAGACCCAGTACTTC.

This clone was recorded a few times. This chain uses TRBV30 with TRBJ1-3; 7 nucleotides line up with TRBD1. CDR1 and CDR2 (germline): GTSNPN, SVGIG (reference sequence). With 1 base clipped from V and 8 bases from J, the junction kept 5 bases outside the gene matches. The length of the CDR3 is 13 residues. CDR3 sequence reads: CAWSGQGRDTIYF. CDR3 in DNA: TGTGCCTGGAGTGGACAGGGCAGGGACACCATATATTTT.

This chain links TRBV30 with TRBJ2-1; 11 bases are shared with TRBD2. Losses at the gene ends were 4 bases for V and 4 bases for J; bases not matched to a gene: 9. In germline, CDR1 is GTSNPN, CDR2 SVGIG (reference sequence). The CDR3 extends over 16 amino acids. CDR3 in amino acids: CAWIPGLAGPYNEQFF. The DNA for the CDR3 is TGTGCCTGGATTCCCGGACTAGCGGGCCCTTACAATGAGCAGTTCTTC. Variable domain in full (rest from reference TRBV30 and TRBJ2-1): SQTIHQWPATLVQPVGSPLSLECTVEGTSNPNLYWYRQAAGRGLQLLFYSVGIGQISSEVPQNLSASRPQDRQFILSSKKLLLSDSGFYLCAWIPGLAGPYNEQFFGPGTRLTVL.

The V gene is TRBV2, the J gene TRBJ2-5, with D possibly being TRBD1 (6 bases). With 4 bases removed from V and 3 bases from J, the gap between germline ends came to 12 bases. This CDR3 region has 14 residues. The germline V gene encodes CDR1 SNHLY and CDR2 FYNNEI. This CDR3 reads CASSGWTVKETQYF. The CDR3 DNA is TGTGCCAGCAGTGGCTGGACAGTCAAAGAGACCCAGTACTTC.

This clone occurred once. Other DNA sequences from this sample encode an identical CDR3 as well. The chain carries TRBV7-2 and TRBJ2-7; TRBD1 aligns across 8 bases. The CDR3 has 14 amino acids. Germline V lookup: CDR1 SGHTA, CDR2 FQGNSA. Unmatched junction bases numbered 4, after V lost 5 bases and J lost 1 base. The CDR3 region is CASSPRTGSYEQYF. The DNA for the CDR3 is TGTGCCAGCAGCCCCCGGACAGGGTCCTACGAGCAGTACTTC.

This clone showed up just a few times. J is TRBJ1-1 and V is TRBV28; D possibly corresponds to TRBD1 (5 bases). This CDR3 contains 16 residues. Trimming left V 5 bases short and J 0 bases short, with 16 bases between. In germline, CDR1 is MDHEN, CDR2 SYDVKM. The CDR3 DNA sequence: TGTGCCAGCAGTCTCGGGAGACAGCGCATGAACACTGAAGCTTTCTTT. Residues: CASSLGRQRMNTEAFF. Variable domain in full (rest from reference TRBV28 and TRBJ1-1): DVKVTQSSRYLVKRTGEKVFLECVQDMDHENMFWYRQDPGLGLRLIYFSYDVKMKEKGDIPEGYSVSREKKERFSLILESASTNQTSMYLCASSLGRQRMNTEAFFGQGTRLTVV.

This clone was found a few times. Additional DNA sequences in this sample encode the identical CDR3. V and J are TRBV28 and TRBJ2-7; no clear D. V shed 3 bases and J shed 5 bases, with 5 bases lying between them. CDR3 length: 11 amino acids. Germline assignment: CDR1 MDHEN and CDR2 SYDVKM. CDR3 nucleotide sequence: TGTGCCAGCAGTTTGCGCGACGAGCAGTACTTC. This gives the protein CASSLRDEQYF.

This sequence joins TRBV5-1 and TRBJ1-1, with 9 bases matching TRBD1. The germline V gene has CDR1 SGHRS and CDR2 YFSETQ. The CDR3 totals 16 residues. The V gene end was trimmed by 2 bases and the J gene end by 2 bases; junction bases not matched to a gene: 7. The CDR3 bases are TGCGCCAGCAGCTTCGGCCCGGGACAGGGAAACACTGAAGCTTTCTTT. Its protein product is CASSFGPGQGNTEAFF.

The genes are TRBV5-1 and TRBJ2-1, with D perhaps matching TRBD2 (5 bases). The CDR3 extends over 16 amino acids. V was cut by 0 bases and J by 10 bases, with 20 bases left in between. Germline CDR1 and CDR2: SGHRS and YFSETQ. CDR3: CASSLGGREMRVEQFF. Written as DNA, the CDR3 is TGCGCCAGCAGCTTGGGAGGCCGGGAAATGCGGGTGGAGCAGTTCTTC. Based on the CDR3 plus reference TRBV5-1 and TRBJ2-1, the full variable domain is KAGVTQTPRYLIKTRGQQVTLSCSPISGHRSVSWYQQTPGQGLQFLFEYFSETQRNKGNFPGRFSGRQFSNSRSEMNVSTLELGDSALYLCASSLGGREMRVEQFFGPGTRLTVL.

The rearrangement links TRBV7-2 to TRBJ1-1, with D unresolved. CDR1 is SGHTA and CDR2 is FQGNSA in the germline V gene. The CDR3 totals 13 residues. Trimming stripped 5 bases from V and 3 bases from J, with 10 bases between. CDR3 sequence (DNA): TGTGCCAGCAGCGCTAATAGGGACACTGAAGCTTTCTTT. This sequence encodes CASSANRDTEAFF.

This chain connects TRBV7-2 to TRBJ2-1, with D possibly called TRBD1 or TRBD2 (5 bases each). The CDR3 sequence is 15 residues long. CDR1 is SGHTA and CDR2 is FQGNSA in the germline V gene. V was trimmed by 0 bases and J by 7 bases, leaving 13 bases between them. The CDR3 reads CASSLAGTRGNEQFF. The CDR3 coding sequence is TGTGCCAGCAGCTTAGCGGGGACCAGAGGTAATGAGCAGTTCTTC.

This clone was counted only a few times. The J gene is TRBJ2-7, the V gene TRBV2, with 8 bases that match TRBD2. The CDR3 has 13 residues. Germline V CDR1 and CDR2: SNHLY, FYNNEI. The CDR3 here is CAFAGTSKGEQYF. CDR3 DNA: TGTGCTTTCGCCGGGACTAGTAAGGGAGAGCAGTACTTC.

The CDR3 DNA is TGCGCCAGCGCTCGGGGGAACACTGAAGCTTTCTTT. Its translation is CASARGNTEAFF. V gene TRBV5-1 combines with J gene TRBJ1-1; no clear D. This CDR3 contains 12 residues. Per the germline V gene, CDR1 is SGHRS and CDR2 is YFSETQ. Trimming cost V 7 bases and J 1 base, with 8 bases left between them.

This clone was counted between two and nine times. V gene TRBV5-4 combines with J gene TRBJ1-2; 10 positions match TRBD1. CDR3 length: 16 residues. From germline, CDR1 is SGHNT and CDR2 YYREEE (reference sequence). Trimming removed 3 bases from V and 7 bases from J; junction bases left unmatched: 12. The CDR3 coding sequence is TGTGCCAGCAGCTACAACCGGGACAGGGGAACGGGTGGCTACACCTTC. This translates into CASSYNRDRGTGGYTF.